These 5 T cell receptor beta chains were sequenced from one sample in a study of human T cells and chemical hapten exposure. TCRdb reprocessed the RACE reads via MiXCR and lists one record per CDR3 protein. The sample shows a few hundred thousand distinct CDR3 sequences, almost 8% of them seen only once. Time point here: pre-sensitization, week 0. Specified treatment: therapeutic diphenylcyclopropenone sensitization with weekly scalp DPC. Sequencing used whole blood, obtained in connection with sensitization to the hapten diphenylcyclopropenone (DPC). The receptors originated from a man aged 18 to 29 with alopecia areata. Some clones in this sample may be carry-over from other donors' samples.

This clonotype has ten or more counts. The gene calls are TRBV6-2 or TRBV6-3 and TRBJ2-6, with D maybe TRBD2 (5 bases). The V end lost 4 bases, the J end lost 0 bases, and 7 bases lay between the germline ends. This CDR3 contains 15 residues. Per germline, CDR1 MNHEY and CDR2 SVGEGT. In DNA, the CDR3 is TGTGCCAGCAGTTTGAGGGTCTCTGGGGCCAACGTCCTGACTTTC. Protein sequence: CASSLRVSGANVLTF.

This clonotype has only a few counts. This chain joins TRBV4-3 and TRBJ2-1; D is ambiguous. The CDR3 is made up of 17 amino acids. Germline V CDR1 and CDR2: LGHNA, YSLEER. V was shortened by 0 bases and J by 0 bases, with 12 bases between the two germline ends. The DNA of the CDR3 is TGCGCCAGCAGCCAAGAAGGGCACTTGAGCTCCTACAATGAGCAGTTCTTC. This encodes CASSQEGHLSSYNEQFF.

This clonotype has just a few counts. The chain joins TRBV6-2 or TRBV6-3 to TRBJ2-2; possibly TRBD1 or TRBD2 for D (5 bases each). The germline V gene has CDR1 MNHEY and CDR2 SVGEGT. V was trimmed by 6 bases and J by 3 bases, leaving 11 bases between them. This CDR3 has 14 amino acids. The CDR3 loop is CASRTGTHTGELFF. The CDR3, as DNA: TGTGCCAGCAGGACCGGGACCCACACCGGGGAGCTGTTTTTT.

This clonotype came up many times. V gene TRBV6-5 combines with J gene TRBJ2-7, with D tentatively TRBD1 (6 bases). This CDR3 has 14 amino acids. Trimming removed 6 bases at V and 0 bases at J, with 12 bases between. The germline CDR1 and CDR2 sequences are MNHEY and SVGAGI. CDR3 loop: CASRSTGFSYEQYF. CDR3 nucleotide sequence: TGTGCCAGCAGGTCGACAGGCTTCTCCTACGAGCAGTACTTC.

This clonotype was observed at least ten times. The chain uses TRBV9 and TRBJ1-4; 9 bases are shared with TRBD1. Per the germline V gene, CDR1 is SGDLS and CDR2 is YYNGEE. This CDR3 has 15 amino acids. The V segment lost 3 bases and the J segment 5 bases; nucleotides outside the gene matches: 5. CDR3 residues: CASSGTGTGNEKLFF. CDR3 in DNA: TGTGCCAGCAGCGGGACCGGGACAGGGAATGAAAAACTGTTTTTT.